This entry is about one T cell receptor beta chain. Its antigen is undetermined. This sample is drawn from a study of T-cell memory formation after mild COVID-19. Whole-study context: The TCR clusters were mostly specific to one donor. Study conclusions and caveats: Among clones contracting day 15 to 85, CD4/CD8 was balanced, whereas later expanders leaned CD4+.

Via MiXCR, TCRdb re-called the 5' RACE reads, giving one row per CDR3 protein. The sample shows 150,000 to 200,000 distinct CDR3 sequences, around 13% of them seen only once. The source is an adult woman who had mild COVID-19 (a few samples of this study predate the infection). Cell type and time point are not known. Material: PBMCs or a T cell subset sorted from them (not recorded which).

CDR3 loop: CASSQPDRGWTEAFF. The DNA for the CDR3 is TGCGCCAGCAGCCAACCGGACAGGGGGTGGACTGAAGCTTTCTTT. The V gene is TRBV4-1, the J gene TRBJ1-1, with 10 bases fitting TRBD1. With V trimmed by 2 bases and J by 5 bases, 5 bases remained unmatched. CDR1 MGHRA and CDR2 YSYEKL come from the germline V gene. CDR3 length equals 15 residues.